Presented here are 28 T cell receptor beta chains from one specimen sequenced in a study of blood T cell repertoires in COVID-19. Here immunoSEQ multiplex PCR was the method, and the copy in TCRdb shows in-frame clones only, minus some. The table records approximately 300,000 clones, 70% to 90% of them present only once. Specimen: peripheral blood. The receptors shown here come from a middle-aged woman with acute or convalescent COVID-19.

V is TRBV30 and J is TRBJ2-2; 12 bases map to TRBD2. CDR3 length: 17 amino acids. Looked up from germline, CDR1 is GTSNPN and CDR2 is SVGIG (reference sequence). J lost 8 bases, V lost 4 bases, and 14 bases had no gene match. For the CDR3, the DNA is TGTGCCTGGACCACCACTAGCGGGGGGCCTAGGGAGGGGGAGCTGTTTTTT. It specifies CAWTTTSGGPREGELFF.

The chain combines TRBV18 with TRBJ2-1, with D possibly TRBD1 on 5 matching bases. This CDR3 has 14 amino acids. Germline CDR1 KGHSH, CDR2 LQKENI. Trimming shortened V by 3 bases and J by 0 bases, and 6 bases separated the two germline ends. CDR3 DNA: TGTGCCAGCTCACCCGACAGCTCCTACAATGAGCAGTTCTTC. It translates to CASSPDSSYNEQFF.

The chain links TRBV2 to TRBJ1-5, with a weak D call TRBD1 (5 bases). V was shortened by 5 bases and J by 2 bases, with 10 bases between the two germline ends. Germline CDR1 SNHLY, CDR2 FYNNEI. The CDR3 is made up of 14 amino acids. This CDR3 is CASSRGGGNQPQHF. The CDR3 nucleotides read TGTGCCAGCAGTCGGGGGGGTGGCAATCAGCCCCAGCATTTT.

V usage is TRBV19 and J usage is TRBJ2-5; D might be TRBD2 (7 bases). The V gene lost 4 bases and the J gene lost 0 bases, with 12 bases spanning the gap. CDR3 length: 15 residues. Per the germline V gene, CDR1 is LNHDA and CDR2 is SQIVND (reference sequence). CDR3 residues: CASSSGGGYQETQYF. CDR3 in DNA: TGTGCCAGTAGTAGCGGGGGCGGGTACCAAGAGACCCAGTACTTC.

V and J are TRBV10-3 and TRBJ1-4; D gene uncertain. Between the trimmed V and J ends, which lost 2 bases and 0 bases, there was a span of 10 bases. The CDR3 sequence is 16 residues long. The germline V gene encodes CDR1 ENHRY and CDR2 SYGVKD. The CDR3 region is CAISEPLGTTNEKLFF. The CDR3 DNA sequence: TGTGCCATCAGTGAGCCCCTCGGGACAACTAATGAAAAACTGTTTTTT.

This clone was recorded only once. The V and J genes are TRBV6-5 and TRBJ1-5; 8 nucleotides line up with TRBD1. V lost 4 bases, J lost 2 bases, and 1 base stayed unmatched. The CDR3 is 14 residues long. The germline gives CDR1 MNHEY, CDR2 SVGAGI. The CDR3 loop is CASSSTGGNQPQHF. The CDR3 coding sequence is TGTGCCAGCAGTTCGACAGGGGGCAATCAGCCCCAGCATTTT.

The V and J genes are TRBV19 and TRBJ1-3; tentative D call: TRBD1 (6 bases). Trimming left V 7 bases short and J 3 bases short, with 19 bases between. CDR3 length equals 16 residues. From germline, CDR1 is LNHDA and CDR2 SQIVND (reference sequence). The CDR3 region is CASTPSGGGIGNTIYF. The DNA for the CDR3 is TGTGCCAGTACCCCATCGGGGGGCGGGATTGGAAACACCATATATTTT. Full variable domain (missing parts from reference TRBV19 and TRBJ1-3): DGGITQSPKYLFRKEGQNVTLSCEQNLNHDAMYWYRQDPGQGLRLIYYSQIVNDFQKGDIAEGYSVSREKKESFPLTVTSAQKNPTAFYLCASTPSGGGIGNTIYFGEGSWLTVV.

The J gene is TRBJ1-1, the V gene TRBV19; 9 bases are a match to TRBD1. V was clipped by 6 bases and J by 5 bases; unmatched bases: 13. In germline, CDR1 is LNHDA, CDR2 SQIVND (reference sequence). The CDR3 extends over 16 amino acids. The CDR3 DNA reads TGTGCCAGTAGGGGACAGGGCTCCGGCAGGAGGACTGAAGCTTTCTTT. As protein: CASRGQGSGRRTEAFF. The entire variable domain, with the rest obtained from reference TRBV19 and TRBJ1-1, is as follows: DGGITQSPKYLFRKEGQNVTLSCEQNLNHDAMYWYRQDPGQGLRLIYYSQIVNDFQKGDIAEGYSVSREKKESFPLTVTSAQKNPTAFYLCASRGQGSGRRTEAFFGQGTRLTVV.

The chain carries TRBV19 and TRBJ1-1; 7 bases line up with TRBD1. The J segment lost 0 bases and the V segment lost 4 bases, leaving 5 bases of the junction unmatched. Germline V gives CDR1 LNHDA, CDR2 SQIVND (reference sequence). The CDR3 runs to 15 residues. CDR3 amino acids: CASSTWDRLNTEAFF. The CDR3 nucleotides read TGTGCCAGTAGTACCTGGGACAGACTGAACACTGAAGCTTTCTTT. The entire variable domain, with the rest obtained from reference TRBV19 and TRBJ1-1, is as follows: DGGITQSPKYLFRKEGQNVTLSCEQNLNHDAMYWYRQDPGQGLRLIYYSQIVNDFQKGDIAEGYSVSREKKESFPLTVTSAQKNPTAFYLCASSTWDRLNTEAFFGQGTRLTVV.

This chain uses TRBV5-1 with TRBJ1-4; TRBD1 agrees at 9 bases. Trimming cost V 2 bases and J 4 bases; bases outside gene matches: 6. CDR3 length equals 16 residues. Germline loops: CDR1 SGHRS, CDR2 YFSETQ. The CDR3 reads CASSFGTGNSNEKLFF. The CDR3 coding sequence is TGCGCCAGCAGCTTCGGGACAGGGAATAGTAATGAAAAACTGTTTTTT.

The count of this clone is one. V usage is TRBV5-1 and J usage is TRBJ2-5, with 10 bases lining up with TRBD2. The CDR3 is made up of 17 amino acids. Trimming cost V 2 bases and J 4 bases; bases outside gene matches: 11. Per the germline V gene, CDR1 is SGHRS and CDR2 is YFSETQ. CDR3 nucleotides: TGCGCCAGCAGCTTTTCTCGGCTAGCGGGGGCTGGAGAGACCCAGTACTTC. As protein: CASSFSRLAGAGETQYF.

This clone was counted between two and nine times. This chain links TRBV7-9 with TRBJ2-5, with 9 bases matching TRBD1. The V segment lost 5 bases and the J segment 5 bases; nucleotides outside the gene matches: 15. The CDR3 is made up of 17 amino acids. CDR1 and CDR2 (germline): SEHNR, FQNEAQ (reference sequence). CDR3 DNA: TGTGCCAGCAGCCCCAGATTTACAGGGGGCCGTGGGGAGACCCAGTACTTC. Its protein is CASSPRFTGGRGETQYF.

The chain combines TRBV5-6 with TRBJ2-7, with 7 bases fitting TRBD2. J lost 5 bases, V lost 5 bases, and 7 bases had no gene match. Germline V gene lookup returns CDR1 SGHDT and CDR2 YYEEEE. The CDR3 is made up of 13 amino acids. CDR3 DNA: TGTGCCAGCAGAACGGGGGGAATCAACGAGCAGTACGTC. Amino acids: CASRTGGINEQYV.

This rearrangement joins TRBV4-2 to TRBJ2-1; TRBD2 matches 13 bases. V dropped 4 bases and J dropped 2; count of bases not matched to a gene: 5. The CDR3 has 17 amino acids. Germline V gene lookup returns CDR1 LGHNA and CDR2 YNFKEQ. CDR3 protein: CASSPRTSGGPYNEQFF. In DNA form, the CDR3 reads TGTGCCAGCAGCCCACGGACTAGCGGGGGCCCCTACAATGAGCAGTTCTTC.

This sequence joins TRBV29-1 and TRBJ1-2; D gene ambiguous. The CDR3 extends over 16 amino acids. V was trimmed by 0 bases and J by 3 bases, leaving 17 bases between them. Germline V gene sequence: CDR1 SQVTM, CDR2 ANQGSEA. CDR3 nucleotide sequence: TGCAGCGTTGAAGACACCCCGAGATACGGGGACTATGGCTACACCTTC. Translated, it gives CSVEDTPRYGDYGYTF.

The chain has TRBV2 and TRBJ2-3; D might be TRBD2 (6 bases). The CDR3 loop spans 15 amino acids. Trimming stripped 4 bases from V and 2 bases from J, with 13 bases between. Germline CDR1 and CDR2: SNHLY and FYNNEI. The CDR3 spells CASSGTRGNTDTQYF. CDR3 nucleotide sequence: TGTGCCAGCAGTGGGACCCGGGGGAACACAGATACGCAGTATTTT. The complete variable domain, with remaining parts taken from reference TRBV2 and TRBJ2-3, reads EPEVTQTPSHQVTQMGQEVILRCVPISNHLYFYWYRQILGQKVEFLVSFYNNEISEKSEIFDDQFSVERPDGSNFTLKIRSTKLEDSAMYFCASSGTRGNTDTQYFGPGTRLTVL.

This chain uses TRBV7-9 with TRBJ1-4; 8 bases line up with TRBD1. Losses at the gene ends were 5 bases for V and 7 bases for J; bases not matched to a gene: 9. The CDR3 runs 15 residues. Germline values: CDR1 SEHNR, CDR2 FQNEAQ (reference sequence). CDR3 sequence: CASSTWTGLTEKLFF. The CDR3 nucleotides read TGTGCCAGCAGCACCTGGACAGGGCTAACTGAAAAACTGTTTTTT.

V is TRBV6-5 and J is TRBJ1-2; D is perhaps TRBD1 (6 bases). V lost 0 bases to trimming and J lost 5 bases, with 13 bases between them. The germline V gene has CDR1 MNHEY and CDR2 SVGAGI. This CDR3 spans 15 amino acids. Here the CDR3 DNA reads TGTGCCAGCAGTTACTCCCTGGACAGCTTTTATGGCTACACCTTC. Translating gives CASSYSLDSFYGYTF.

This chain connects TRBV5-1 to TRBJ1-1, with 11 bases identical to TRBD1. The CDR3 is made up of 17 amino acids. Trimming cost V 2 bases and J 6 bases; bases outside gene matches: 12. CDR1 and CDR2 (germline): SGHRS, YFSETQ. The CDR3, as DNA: TGCGCCAGCAGCTTCGGACAGGGGGCTGGTTTCGACGCTGAAGCTTTCTTT. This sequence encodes CASSFGQGAGFDAEAFF.

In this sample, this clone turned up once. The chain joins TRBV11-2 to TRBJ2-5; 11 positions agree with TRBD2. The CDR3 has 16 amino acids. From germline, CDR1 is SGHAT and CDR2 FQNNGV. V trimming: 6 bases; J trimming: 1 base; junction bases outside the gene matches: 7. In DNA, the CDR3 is TGTGCCAGCAGAGCCCCTGGACTAGCGGGCCAAGAGACCCAGTACTTC. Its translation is CASRAPGLAGQETQYF.

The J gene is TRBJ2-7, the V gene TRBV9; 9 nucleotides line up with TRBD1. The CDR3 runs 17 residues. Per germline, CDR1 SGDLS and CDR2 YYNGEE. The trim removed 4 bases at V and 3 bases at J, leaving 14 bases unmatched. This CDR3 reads CASSPTSGQGWNYEQYV. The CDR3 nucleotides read TGTGCCAGCAGCCCAACATCGGGACAGGGCTGGAACTACGAGCAGTACGTC.

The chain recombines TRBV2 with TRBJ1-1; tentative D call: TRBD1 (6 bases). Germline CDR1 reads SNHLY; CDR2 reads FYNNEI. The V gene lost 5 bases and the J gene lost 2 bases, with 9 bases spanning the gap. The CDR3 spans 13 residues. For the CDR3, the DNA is TGTGCCAGCAGTTCGGACAGCAACACTGAAGCTTTCTTT. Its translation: CASSSDSNTEAFF.

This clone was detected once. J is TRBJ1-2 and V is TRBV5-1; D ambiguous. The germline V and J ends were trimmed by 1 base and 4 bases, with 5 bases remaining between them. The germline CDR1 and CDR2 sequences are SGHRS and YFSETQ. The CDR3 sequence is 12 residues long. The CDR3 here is CASSLSGYGYTF. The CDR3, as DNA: TGCGCCAGCAGCTTGAGCGGCTATGGCTACACCTTC.

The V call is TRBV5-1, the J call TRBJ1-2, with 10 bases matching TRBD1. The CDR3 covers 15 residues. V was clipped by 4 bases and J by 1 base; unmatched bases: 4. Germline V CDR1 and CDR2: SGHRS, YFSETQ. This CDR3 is CASSTGTGVNYGYTF. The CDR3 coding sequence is TGCGCCAGCAGCACCGGGACAGGGGTTAACTATGGCTACACCTTC.

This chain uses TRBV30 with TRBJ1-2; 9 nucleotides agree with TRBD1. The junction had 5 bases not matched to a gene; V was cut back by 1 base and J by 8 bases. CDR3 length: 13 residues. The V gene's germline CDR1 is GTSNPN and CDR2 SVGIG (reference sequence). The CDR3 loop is CAWSGPTGGGYTF. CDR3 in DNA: TGTGCCTGGAGTGGCCCCACAGGGGGCGGCTACACCTTC.

The CDR3 loop is CASRGGQGIRYTF. The CDR3 DNA is TGTGCCAGCAGGGGGGGGCAGGGTATTCGCTACACCTTC. The chain carries TRBV6-5 and TRBJ1-2, with a possible D match to TRBD1 (6 bases). Between the trimmed V and J ends, which lost 6 bases and 9 bases, there was a span of 17 bases. The germline gives CDR1 MNHEY, CDR2 SVGAGI. This CDR3 spans 13 amino acids.

CDR3 sequence: CASSYETQGDGYTF. The CDR3, as DNA: TGTGCCAGCAGTTACGAGACCCAGGGGGATGGCTACACCTTC. J is TRBJ1-2 and V is TRBV6-6, with 7 bases fitting TRBD1. After removal of 2 bases from V and 6 bases from J, the junction contained 6 bases not matched to a gene. The length of the CDR3 is 14 residues. Germline CDR1 is MNHNY and CDR2 is SVGAGI (reference sequence).

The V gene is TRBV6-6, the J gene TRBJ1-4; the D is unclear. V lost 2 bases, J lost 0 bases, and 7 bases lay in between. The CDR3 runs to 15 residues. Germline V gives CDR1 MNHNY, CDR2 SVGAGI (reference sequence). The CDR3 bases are TGTGCCAGCAGTTACGGGAGGTCAACTAATGAAAAACTGTTTTTT. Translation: CASSYGRSTNEKLFF.